The entry below gives a single TCR beta chain sequence along with its context. Its antigen is as yet unknown. cDNA libraries for TRB were generated by 5' RACE incorporating UMI labels. TCRdb reprocessed the 5' RACE reads and stores each CDR3 protein as one record, lacking DNA. Here the sample table reports some 140,000 distinct CDR3 sequences. The data were obtained in a study of CXCR3-negative and CXCR3-positive naive CD8 T cells. Notes on the study in general: For memory CD8+ cells diversity was much lower, but both naive subsets had comparably high diversity. Relative to CXCR3-negative naive cells, CXCR3-positive naive cells had more hydrophobic TRB CDR3s. For the naive subsets, surface CD5 was similar, and TCR strength was inferred from TRB CDR3 properties. Memory cells differed in TRBV-TRBJ usage, but naive CXCR3-negative and CXCR3-positive cells had similar usage.

Naive cells were sorted as CD45RO-, CCR7+, CD27+ and CD95-. The sample taken for sequencing was naive CXCR3+ CD8+ T cells from blood. As to subset: CD45RO-CCR7+CD27+CD95- naive CD8+ T cells expressing CXCR3 (TNR3+). The receptor's source is a human donor in good health. Some clones in this sample may be carry-over from other donors' samples.

Here the CDR3 reads CASNDWGEKNTGELFF. The rearrangement joins TRBV6-2 or TRBV6-3 to TRBJ2-2; no DNA is available, so the TRBD1 call from TCRdb remains unchecked. The V gene's germline CDR1 is MNHEY and CDR2 SVGEGT. CDR3 length: 16 amino acids.